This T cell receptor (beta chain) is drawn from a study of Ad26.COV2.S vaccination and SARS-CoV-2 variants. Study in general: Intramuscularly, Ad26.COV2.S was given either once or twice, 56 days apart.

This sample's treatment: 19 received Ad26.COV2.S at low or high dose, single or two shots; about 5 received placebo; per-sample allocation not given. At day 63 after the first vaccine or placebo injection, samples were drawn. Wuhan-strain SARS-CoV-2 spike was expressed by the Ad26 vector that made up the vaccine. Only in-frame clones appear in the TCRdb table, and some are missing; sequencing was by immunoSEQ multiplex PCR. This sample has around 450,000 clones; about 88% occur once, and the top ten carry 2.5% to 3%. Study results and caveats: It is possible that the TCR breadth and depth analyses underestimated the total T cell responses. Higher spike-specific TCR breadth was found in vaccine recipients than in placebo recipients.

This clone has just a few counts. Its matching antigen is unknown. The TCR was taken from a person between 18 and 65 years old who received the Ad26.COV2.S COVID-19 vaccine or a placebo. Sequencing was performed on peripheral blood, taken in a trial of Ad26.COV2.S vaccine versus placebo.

DNA of the CDR3: TGCGCCAGCAGTCAATCTTGGCAGACCATCACAGATACGCAGTATTTT. This sequence encodes CASSQSWQTITDTQYF. The V and J genes are TRBV23-1 and TRBJ2-3; D unresolved. TRBV23-1 is an ORF; its function is uncertain. The V and J ends lost 0 bases and 2 bases respectively, with 12 bases between them. The CDR3 is 16 residues long.